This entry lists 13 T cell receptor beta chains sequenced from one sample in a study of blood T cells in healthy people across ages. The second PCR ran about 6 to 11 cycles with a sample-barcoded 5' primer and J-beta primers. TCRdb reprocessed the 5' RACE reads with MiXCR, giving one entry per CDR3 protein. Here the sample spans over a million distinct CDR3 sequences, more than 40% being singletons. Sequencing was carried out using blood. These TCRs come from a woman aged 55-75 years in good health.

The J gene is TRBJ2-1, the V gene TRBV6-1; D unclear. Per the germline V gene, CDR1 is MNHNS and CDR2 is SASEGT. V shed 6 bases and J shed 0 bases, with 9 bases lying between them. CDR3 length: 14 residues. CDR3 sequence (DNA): TGTGCCAGCAGGGTTAAGAGCTCCTACAATGAGCAGTTCTTC. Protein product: CASRVKSSYNEQFF.

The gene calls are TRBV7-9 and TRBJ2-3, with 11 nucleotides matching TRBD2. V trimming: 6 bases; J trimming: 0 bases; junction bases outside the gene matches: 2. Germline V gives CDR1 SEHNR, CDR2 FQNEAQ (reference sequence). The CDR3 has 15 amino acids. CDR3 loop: CASRRTSGSTDTQYF. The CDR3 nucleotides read TGTGCCAGCAGGCGGACTAGCGGGAGCACAGATACGCAGTATTTT.

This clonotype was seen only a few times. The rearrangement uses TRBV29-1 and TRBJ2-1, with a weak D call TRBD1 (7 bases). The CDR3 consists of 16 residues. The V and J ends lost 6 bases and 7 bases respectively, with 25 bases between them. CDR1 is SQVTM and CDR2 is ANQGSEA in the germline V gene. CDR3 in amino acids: CSVGGFGRGRGNEQFF. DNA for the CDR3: TGCAGCGTGGGGGGCTTTGGCAGGGGGAGAGGGAATGAGCAGTTCTTC.

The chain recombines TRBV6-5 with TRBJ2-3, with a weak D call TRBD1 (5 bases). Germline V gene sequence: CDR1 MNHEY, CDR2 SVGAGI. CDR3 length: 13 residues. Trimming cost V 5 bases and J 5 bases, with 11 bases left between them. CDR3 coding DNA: TGTGCCAGCAGTGCCAGGGAAGGAGATACGCAGTATTTT. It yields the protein CASSAREGDTQYF.

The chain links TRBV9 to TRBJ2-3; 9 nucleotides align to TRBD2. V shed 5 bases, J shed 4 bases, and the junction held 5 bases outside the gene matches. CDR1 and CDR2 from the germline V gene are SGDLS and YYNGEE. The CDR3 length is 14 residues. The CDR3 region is CASSLAGDPDTQYF. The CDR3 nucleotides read TGTGCCAGCAGTTTAGCGGGAGACCCAGATACGCAGTATTTT.

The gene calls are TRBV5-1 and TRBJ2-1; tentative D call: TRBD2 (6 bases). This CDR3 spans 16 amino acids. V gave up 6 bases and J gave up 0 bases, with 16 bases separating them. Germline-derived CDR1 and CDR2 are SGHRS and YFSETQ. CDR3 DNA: TGCGCCAGCAAACGGCCGGGGACTGTCTCCTACAATGAGCAGTTCTTC. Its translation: CASKRPGTVSYNEQFF.

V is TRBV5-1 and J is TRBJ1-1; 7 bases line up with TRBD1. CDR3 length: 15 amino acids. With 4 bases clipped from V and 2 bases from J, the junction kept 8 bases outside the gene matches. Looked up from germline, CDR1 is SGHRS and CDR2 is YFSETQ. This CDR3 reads CASSTQTGTNTEAFF. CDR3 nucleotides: TGCGCCAGCAGCACCCAGACAGGGACTAACACTGAAGCTTTCTTT.

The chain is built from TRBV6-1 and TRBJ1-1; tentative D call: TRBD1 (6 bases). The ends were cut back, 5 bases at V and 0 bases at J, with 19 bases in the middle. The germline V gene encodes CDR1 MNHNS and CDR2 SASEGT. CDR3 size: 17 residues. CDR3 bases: TGTGCCAGCAGTCGTCTCCCTTCTACAGGGTTGAACACTGAAGCTTTCTTT. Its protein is CASSRLPSTGLNTEAFF.

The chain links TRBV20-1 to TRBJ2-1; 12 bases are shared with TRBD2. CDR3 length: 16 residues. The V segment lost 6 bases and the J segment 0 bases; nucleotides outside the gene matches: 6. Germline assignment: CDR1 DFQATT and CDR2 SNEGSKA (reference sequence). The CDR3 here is CSARLAGARSYNEQFF. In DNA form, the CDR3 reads TGCAGTGCCCGACTAGCGGGAGCCCGCTCCTACAATGAGCAGTTCTTC.

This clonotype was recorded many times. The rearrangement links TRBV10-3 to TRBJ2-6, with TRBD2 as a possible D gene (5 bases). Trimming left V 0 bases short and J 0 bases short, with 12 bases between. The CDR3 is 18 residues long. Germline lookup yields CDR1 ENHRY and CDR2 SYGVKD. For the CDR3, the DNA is TGTGCCATCAGTGAGTCGGTAGGAGGTGGCTCTGGGGCCAACGTCCTGACTTTC. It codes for CAISESVGGGSGANVLTF.

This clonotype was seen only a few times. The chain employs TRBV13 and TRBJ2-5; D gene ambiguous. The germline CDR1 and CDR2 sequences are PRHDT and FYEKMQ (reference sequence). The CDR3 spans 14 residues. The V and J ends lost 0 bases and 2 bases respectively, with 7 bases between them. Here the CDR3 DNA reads TGTGCCAGCAGCTTAGGCACTACACAAGAGACCCAGTACTTC. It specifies CASSLGTTQETQYF.

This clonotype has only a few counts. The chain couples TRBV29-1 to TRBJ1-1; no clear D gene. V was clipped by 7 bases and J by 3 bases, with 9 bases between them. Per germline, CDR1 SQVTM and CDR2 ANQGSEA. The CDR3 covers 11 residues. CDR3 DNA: TGCAGCGCCATGTACGACACTGAAGCTTTCTTT. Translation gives CSAMYDTEAFF.

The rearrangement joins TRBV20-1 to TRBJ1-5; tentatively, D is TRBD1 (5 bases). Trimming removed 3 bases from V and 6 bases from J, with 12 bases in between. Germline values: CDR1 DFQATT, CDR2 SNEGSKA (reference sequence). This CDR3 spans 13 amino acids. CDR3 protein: CSASGGVAQPQHF. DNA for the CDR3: TGCAGTGCTAGTGGGGGGGTGGCTCAGCCCCAGCATTTT.